The sequence of this TCR beta chain was determined in a study of T cell responses to AZD1222 COVID-19 vaccine. With respect to this clone: Its antigen is not identified.

Pooling of second doses given at about 4 or about 12 weeks was done. Trimming shortened V by 3 bases and J by 4 bases, and 6 bases separated the two germline ends. The CDR3 has 13 amino acids. Germline V gives CDR1 SGHTA, CDR2 FQGNSA. Findings of the study overall: After two AZD1222 doses, spike-specific TCR breadth and depth rose versus day 0. Per reports, nearly half of all spike-specific TCRs target regions that are unmutated in variants.

Method: immunoSEQ multiplex PCR; TCRdb's copy keeps in-frame clones and lacks some. The table has approximately 120,000 clones, 80% to 90% seen once; the top ten hold approximately 8.8%. This TCR was recovered from an adult who received the AZD1222 COVID-19 vaccine. The source material was peripheral blood, sampled 28 days after the second AZD1222 dose. J is TRBJ2-2 and V is TRBV7-2, with D uncertain. This CDR3 reads CASSFGPTGELFF. CDR3 in DNA: TGTGCCAGCAGCTTTGGGCCCACCGGGGAGCTGTTTTTT.